This T cell receptor beta chain was captured by sequencing in a study of tumor and adjacent non-tumor tissue in lung cancer. Study-wide background: About 4.2 million productive TCRbeta reads were obtained per sample on average.

Three rounds of nested PCR, following a modified ARM-PCR protocol, produced the TCRbeta library. From the multiplex PCR reads, TCRdb called clonotypes with MiXCR, one entry per CDR3 protein. The sample comprises around 60,000 distinct CDR3 sequences, over 60% of which are singletons, and less than 35% rests with the top ten. Study results and caveats: Compared with tumor, normal lung showed significantly lower TCR diversity.

The template was RNA from unsorted bulk tissue. The normal lung tissue was taken more than 3 cm from the tumor edge. This clonotype was counted ten times or more. Its cognate antigen is unknown. Trimming took 5 bases from V and 7 from J, leaving 16 bases between them. CDR3 length: 14 residues. Germline-derived CDR1 and CDR2 are SGHVS and FQNEAQ. This TCR was sampled from a man in his 70s with non-small cell lung cancer. The V call is TRBV7-8, the J call TRBJ2-3; D gene uncertain. The specimen sequenced was distant non-tumor lung tissue. This chain's CDR3 is CASSRTLLEHTQYF. As DNA, the CDR3 is TGTGCCAGCAGCCGGACCCTTCTGGAACATACGCAGTATTTT.